The sequence of this T cell receptor beta chain was determined in a study of blood T cell repertoires in COVID-19. Study at large: Sites across the United States, Italy and Spain contributed samples from acute and convalescent COVID-19. The analysed material was cDNA or gDNA that came from T cells, B-cell-depleted T cells, or PBMCs.

This CDR3 is built from 13 residues. The germline V gene has CDR1 ENHRY and CDR2 SYGVKD. The V and J ends lost 5 bases and 8 bases, in that order; junction bases with no gene match: 7. Authors' data handling: Estimation of nucleated cell counts was performed using reference gene primer amplification. The table came from immunoSEQ multiplex PCR; TCRdb's copy has only in-frame clones and leaves some out. The DNA was the basis for D and trimming; V, J and clone size are from that table. The sample includes 150,000 to 200,000 clones, roughly 87% of them seen just once. The sequenced sample was peripheral blood. The chain combines TRBV10-3 with TRBJ1-2; 8 bases align to TRBD1. The receptor was isolated from a woman aged 45-59 years with acute or convalescent COVID-19. The CDR3: CAISPGGPGGYTF. The DNA for the CDR3 is TGTGCCATCAGTCCAGGGGGCCCGGGAGGCTACACCTTC.